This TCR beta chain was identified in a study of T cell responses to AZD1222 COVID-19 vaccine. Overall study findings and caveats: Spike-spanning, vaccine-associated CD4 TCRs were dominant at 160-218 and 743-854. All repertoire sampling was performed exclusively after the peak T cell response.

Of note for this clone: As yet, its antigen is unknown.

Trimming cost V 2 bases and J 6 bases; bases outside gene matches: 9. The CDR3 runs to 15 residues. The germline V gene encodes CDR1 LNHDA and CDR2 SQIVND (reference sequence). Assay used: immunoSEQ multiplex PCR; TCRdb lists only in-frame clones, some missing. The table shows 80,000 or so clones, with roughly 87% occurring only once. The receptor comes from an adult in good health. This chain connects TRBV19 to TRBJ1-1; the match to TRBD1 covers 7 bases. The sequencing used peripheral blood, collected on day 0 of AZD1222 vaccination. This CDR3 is CASSIPPTGSAEAFF. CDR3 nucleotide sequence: TGTGCCAGTAGTATACCACCGACAGGGTCGGCTGAAGCTTTCTTT.